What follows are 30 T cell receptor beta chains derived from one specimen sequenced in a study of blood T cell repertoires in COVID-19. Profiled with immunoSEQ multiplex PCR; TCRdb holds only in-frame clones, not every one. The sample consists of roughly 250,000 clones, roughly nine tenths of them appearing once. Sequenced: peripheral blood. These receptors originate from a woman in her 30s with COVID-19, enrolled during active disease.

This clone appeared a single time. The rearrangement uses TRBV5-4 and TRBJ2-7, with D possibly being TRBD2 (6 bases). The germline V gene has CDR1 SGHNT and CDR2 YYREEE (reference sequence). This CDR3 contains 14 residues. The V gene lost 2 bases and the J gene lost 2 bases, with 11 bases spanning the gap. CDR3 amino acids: CASSLILAPYEQYF. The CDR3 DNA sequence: TGTGCCAGCAGCTTAATCCTAGCGCCCTACGAGCAGTACTTC.

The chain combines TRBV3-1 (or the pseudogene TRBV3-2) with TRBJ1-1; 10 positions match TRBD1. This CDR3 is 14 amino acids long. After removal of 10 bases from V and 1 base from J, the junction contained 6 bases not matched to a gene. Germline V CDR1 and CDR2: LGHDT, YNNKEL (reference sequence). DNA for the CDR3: TGTGCCACGACAGGGGGCGAAAGGAACACTGAAGCTTTCTTT. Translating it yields CATTGGERNTEAFF.

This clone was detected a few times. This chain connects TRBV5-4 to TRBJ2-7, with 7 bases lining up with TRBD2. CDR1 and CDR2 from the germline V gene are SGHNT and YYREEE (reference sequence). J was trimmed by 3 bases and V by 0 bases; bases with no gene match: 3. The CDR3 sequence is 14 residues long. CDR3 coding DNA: TGTGCCAGCAGCTTGGGGGGGGAGGGCTACGAGCAGTACTTC. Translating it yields CASSLGGEGYEQYF.

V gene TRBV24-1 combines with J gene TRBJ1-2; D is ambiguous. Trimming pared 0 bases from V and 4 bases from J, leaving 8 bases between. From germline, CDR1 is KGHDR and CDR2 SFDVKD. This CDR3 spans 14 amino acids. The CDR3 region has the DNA TGTGCCACCAGTGATTTGGGGAGAAGCTATGGCTACACCTTC. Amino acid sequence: CATSDLGRSYGYTF.

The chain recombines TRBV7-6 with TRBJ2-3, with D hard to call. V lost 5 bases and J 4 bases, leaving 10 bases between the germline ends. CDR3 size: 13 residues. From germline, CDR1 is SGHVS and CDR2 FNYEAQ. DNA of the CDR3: TGTGCCAGCAGCCGTATGGCTGCAGATACGCAGTATTTT. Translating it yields CASSRMAADTQYF.

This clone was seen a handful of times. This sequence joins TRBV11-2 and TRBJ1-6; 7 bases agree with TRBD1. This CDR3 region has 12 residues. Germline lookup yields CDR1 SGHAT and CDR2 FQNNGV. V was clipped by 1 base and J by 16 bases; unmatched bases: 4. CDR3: CASSLGRDRLHF. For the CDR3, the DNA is TGTGCCAGCAGCTTAGGGCGGGACAGACTCCACTTT.

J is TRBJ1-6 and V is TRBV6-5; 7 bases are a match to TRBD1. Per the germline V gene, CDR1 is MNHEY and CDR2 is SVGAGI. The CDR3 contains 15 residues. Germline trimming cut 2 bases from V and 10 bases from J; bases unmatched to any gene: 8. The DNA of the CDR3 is TGTGCCAGCAGTTACAGCCCGGACAGGCAGTCACCCCTCCACTTT. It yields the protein CASSYSPDRQSPLHF.

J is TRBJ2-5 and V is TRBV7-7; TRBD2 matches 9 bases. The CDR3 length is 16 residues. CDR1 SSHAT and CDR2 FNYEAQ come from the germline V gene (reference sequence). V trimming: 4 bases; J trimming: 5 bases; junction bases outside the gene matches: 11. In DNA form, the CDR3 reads TGTGCCAGCAGCTCCACCCGCGGGGGGGCCCGGGAGACCCAGTACTTC. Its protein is CASSSTRGGARETQYF.

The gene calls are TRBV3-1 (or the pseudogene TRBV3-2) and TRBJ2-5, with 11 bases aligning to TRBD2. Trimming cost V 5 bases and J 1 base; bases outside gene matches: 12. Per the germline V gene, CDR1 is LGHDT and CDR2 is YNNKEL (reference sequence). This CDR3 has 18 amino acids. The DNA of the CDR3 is TGTGCCAGCAGCAAGACTAGCGGGGCATCTTCCTTCCAAGAGACCCAGTACTTC. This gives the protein CASSKTSGASSFQETQYF.

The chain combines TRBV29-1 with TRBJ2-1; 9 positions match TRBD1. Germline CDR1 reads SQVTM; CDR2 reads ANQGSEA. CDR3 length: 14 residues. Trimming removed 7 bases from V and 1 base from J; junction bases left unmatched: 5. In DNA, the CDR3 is TGCAGCGCCCTACAGGGGGCTTCCTACAATGAGCAGTTCTTC. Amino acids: CSALQGASYNEQFF.

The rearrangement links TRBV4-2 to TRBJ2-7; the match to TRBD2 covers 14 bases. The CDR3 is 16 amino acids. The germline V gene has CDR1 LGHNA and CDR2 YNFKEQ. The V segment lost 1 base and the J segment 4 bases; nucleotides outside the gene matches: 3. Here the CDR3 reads CASSQGLAGGPYEQYF. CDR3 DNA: TGTGCCAGCAGCCAAGGACTAGCGGGGGGGCCGTACGAGCAGTACTTC.

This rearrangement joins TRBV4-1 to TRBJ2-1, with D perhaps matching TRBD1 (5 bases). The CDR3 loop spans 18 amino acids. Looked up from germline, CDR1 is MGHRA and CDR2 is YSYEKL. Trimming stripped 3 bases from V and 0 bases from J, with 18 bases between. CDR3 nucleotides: TGCGCCAGCAGCCAGCGGTTAGGTGACAGCAGCTCCTACAATGAGCAGTTCTTC. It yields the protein CASSQRLGDSSSYNEQFF.

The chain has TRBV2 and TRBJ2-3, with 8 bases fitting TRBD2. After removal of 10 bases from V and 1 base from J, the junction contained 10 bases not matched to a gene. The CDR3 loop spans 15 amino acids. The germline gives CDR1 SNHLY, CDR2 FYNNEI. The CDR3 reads CATTERGKRTDTQYF. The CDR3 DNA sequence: TGTGCCACAACCGAGCGGGGGAAGCGCACAGATACGCAGTATTTT.

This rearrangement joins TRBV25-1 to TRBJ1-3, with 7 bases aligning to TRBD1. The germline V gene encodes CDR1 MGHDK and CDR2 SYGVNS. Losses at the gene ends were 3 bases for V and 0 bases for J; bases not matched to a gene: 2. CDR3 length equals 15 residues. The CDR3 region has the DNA TGTGCCAGCAGTGATTGGACAGGCTCTGGAAACACCATATATTTT. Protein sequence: CASSDWTGSGNTIYF.

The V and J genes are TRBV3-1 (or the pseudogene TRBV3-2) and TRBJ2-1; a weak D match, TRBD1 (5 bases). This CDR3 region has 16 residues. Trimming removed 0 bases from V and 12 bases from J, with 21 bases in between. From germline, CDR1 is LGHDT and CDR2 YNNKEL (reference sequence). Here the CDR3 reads CASSQDKFEGALRQFF. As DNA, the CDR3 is TGTGCCAGCAGCCAAGATAAATTCGAAGGGGCTTTAAGGCAGTTCTTC.

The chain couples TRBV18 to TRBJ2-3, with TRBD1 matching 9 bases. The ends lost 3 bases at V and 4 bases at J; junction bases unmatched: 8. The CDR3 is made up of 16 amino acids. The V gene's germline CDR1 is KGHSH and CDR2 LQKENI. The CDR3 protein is CASSPLSGQGSDTQYF. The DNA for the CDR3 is TGTGCCAGCTCACCCTTGTCGGGACAGGGTTCAGATACGCAGTATTTT.

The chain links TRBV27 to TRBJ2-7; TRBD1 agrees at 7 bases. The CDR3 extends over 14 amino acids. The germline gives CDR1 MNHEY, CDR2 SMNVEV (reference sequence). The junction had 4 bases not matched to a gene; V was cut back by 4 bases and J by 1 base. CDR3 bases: TGTGCCAGCAGTTGGACAGGCCTTTCCTACGAGCAGTACTTC. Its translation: CASSWTGLSYEQYF.

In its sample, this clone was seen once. This CDR3 is CASSESARVPGEQYF. CDR3 bases: TGTGCCAGCAGTGAAAGCGCGAGGGTCCCGGGCGAGCAGTACTTC. The chain joins TRBV6-1 to TRBJ2-7; D possibly corresponds to TRBD2 (5 bases). The CDR3 length is 15 residues. The germline V and J ends were trimmed by 2 bases and 6 bases, with 17 bases remaining between them. Germline V gene lookup returns CDR1 MNHNS and CDR2 SASEGT.

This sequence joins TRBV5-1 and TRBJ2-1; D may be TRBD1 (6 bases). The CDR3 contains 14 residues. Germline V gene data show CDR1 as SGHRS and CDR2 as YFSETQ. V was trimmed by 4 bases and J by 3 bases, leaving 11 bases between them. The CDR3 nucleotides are TGCGCCAGCAGCCCCACAGGGATCTACAATGAGCAGTTCTTC. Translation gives CASSPTGIYNEQFF.

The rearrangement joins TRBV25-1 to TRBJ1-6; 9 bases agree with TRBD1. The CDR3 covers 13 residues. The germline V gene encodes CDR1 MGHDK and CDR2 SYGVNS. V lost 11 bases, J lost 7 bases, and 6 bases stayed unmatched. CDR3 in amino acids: CAVGGQGNSPLHF. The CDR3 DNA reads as TGTGCCGTGGGAGGACAGGGGAATTCACCCCTCCACTTT.

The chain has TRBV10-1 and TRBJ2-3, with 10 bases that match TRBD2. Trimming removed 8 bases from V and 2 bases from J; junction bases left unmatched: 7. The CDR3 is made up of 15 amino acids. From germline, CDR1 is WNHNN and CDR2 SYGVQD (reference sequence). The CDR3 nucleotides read TGCGCCAGCGCGCCGAGCGGGGGGGCCACAGATACGCAGTATTTT. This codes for CASAPSGGATDTQYF.

This chain's CDR3 is CASSLTTGLAKNIQYF. For the CDR3, the DNA is TGCGCCAGCAGCTTGACGACAGGGCTAGCCAAAAACATTCAGTACTTC. The chain joins TRBV5-1 to TRBJ2-4, with 7 bases that match TRBD1. The trim removed 1 base at V and 0 bases at J, leaving 4 bases unmatched. There are 16 residues in the CDR3. Germline CDR1 is SGHRS and CDR2 is YFSETQ.

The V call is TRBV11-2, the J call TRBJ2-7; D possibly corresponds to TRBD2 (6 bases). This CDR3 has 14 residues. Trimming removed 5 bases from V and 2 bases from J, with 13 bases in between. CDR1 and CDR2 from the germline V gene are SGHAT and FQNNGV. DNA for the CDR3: TGTGCCAGCAGCCTTGGGACTGTCGCCTACGAGCAGTACTTC. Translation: CASSLGTVAYEQYF.

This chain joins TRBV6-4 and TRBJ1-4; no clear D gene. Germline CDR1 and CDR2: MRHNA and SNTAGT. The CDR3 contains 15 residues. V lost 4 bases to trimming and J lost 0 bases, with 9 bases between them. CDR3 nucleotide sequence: TGTGCCAGCAGTGTGCCCAGTCCAACTAATGAAAAACTGTTTTTT. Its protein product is CASSVPSPTNEKLFF.

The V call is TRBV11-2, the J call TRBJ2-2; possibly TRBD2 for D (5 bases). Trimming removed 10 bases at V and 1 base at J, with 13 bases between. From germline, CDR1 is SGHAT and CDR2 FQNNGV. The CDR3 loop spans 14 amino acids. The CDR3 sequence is CAKELRENTGELFF. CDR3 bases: TGTGCCAAGGAGCTACGGGAGAACACCGGGGAGCTGTTTTTT.

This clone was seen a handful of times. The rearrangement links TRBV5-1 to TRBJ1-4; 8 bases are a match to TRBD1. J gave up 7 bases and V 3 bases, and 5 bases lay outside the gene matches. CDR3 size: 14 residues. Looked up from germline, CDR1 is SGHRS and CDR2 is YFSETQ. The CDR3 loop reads CASSSGQGGEKLFF. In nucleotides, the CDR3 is TGCGCCAGCAGCTCAGGACAGGGCGGTGAAAAACTGTTTTTT.

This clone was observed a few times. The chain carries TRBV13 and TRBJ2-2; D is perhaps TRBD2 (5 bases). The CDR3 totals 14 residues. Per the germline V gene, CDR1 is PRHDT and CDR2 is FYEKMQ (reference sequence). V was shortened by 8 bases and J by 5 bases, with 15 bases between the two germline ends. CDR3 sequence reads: CASAPAAGTGELFF. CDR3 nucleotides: TGTGCCAGCGCCCCCGCGGCGGGTACCGGGGAGCTGTTTTTT. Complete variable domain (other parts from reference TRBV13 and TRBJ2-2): AAGVIQSPRHLIKEKRETATLKCYPIPRHDTVYWYQQGPGQDPQFLISFYEKMQSDKGSIPDRFSAQQFSDYHSELNMSSLELGDSALYFCASAPAAGTGELFFGEGSRLTVL.

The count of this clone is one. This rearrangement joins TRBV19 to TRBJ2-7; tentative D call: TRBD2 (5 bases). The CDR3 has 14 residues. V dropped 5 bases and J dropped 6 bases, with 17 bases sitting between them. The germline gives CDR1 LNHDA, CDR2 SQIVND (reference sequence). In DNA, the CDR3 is TGTGCCAGTAGTGTTGCGGGCCCACCCCTCGAGCAGTACTTC. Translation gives CASSVAGPPLEQYF.

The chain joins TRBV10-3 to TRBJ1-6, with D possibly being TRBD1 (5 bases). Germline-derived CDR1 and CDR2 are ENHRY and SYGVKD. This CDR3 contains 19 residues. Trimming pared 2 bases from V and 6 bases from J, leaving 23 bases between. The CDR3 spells CAISEPLGLSTGSNSPLHF. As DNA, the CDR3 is TGTGCCATCAGTGAGCCTTTGGGACTGTCGACGGGATCTAATTCACCCCTCCACTTT.

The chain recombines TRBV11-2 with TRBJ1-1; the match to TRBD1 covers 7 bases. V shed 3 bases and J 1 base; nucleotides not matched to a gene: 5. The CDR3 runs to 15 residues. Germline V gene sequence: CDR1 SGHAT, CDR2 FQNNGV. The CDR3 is CASSFTGARNTEAFF. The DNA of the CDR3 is TGTGCCAGCAGCTTTACAGGGGCGAGGAACACTGAAGCTTTCTTT.